This T cell receptor beta chain was captured by sequencing in a study of regulatory T cells in long-lasting Graves disease (dated by TCRdb to the early 2020s). At the level of the whole study: Patients with newly diagnosed Graves' disease had been on antithyroid drugs for under 3 months. This study used TCR sequencing and RNA sequencing of peripheral blood to compare persistent Graves' disease patients against newly diagnosed Graves' disease patients. The study took place in China and was registered as a clinical trial. TCR sequencing covered around 13 persistent and some 20 newly diagnosed Graves' disease patients, around 33 samples in total.

Germline trimming: 9 bases from V, 6 bases from J; junction bases outside gene matches: 20. The germline V gene specifies SGHTA as CDR1 and FQGTGA as CDR2. Reading from cysteine to phenylalanine, the CDR3 counts 18 amino acids. Just CDR3 DNA is preserved here, 54 bases in frame from base 1. This clonotype was seen ten or more times. The antigen this receptor binds is unknown. One base away there is no much larger clone; base qualities are not given. Broader findings and caveats from the paper: As a limitation, the authors acknowledged that the small sample size may reduce accuracy. Peripheral blood alone was examined, since thyroid tissue, which constituted the primary lesion, could not be accessed. Compared with newly diagnosed patients, patients with persistent Graves' disease had lower TCR Shannon entropy and fewer highly expanded clones, which suggests clonal expansion. Sequencing and analysis were restricted to the TCR beta chain. Persistent disease showed preferential use of TRBV28, TRBJ1-2 and TRBJ2-5, whereas newly diagnosed disease favored TRBV20-1 and TRBJ2-1. Patients with persistent disease shared more public clonotypes (around 2,500) than newly diagnosed patients did (966).

The time point label, as the study defines it: newly diagnosed GD, antithyroid drugs for less than 3 months. For both TCR sequencing and RNA sequencing, RNA was extracted from PBMCs using TRIzol. Graves' disease was diagnosed according to American Thyroid Association guidelines. The patients came from an endocrinology department in Xi'an, China. Each patient gave around 9.2 milliliters of peripheral blood, collected in an EDTA anticoagulant tube. Ficoll Paque Plus density gradient separation was used to isolate PBMCs, and no further T cell sorting was performed. An Agilent 2100 Bioanalyzer and agarose gel were used to check RNA quality, and a NanoDrop 2000 was used to measure RNA concentration. Library preparation employed multiplex PCR. The sequencer was an Illumina HiSeq 4000. TCR beta libraries were built with iRepertoire HTBI primers and Arm-PCR amplification of CDR3 regions. PCR products were gel purified before sequencing. Regarding the original processing steps: A total of 62 TRBV and 14 TRBJ segments were identified across samples and were used for gene usage analysis of CDR3 amino acid clonotypes. COPE and FqMerger were used to merge the filtered high-quality paired reads into contigs. BLAST was used to align contigs to the IMGT TRBV, TRBD and TRBJ reference genes, and CDR3 was defined following IMGT. Highly expanded clones were defined as clonotypes with a frequency above 0.1%. Shannon entropy served as the measure of repertoire diversity, while the Gini coefficient captured V-J evenness. Public clonotypes were defined as clonotypes shared by more than one individual. TCRdb ran its own pipeline on the public reads, namely fastp trimming at Q25 and MiXCR clone calling, and kept in-frame beta chains. Records with the same CDR3 protein are collapsed into one entry carrying the most frequent genes and DNA. TCRdb, rather than the study authors, made the V and J calls. In all, the sample holds some 410,000 distinct CDR3 sequences, and roughly 15% of those were seen once. Roughly 10% of the sample is taken by the ten largest.

The data were also submitted as part of a second study, on T cells in Graves' hyperthyroidism and ophthalmopathy. In that second paper, the authors write: Graves' hyperthyroidism was defined as stable when no progression to ophthalmopathy occurred over 18 months of follow-up. Hyperthyroidism patients were aged 18 to 65 years and newly diagnosed, with disease duration of less than 2 months. Patients with uncontrolled infections, other autoimmune diseases, pregnancy or lactation were excluded. Diagnoses were based on clinical symptoms, serum thyroxine and TRAb, thyroid ultrasound and orbital computed tomography. A first-round RT-PCR of the TCR CDR3 used the HTBI primer set with the Qiagen OneStep RT-PCR kit. Most expanded thyroid clonotypes (frequency above 0.001) were also detected in blood, suggesting blood repertoires may reflect thyroid immune responses. Ophthalmopathy was separated from stable hyperthyroidism by a 13 V-J signature model, with around 90% sensitivity and approximately 81% specificity obtained in cross-validation and 80%/75% obtained in testing. During validation, the model predicted progression to ophthalmopathy a median of roughly six months ahead of onset, with approximately 71% sensitivity and 72.22% specificity. To identify TCR V-J signatures that set the groups apart, the researchers used a discovery cohort of about a hundred patients, made up of under 50 with Graves' ophthalmopathy and 57 with stable Graves' hyperthyroidism. Prospective prediction of ophthalmopathy was tested in an independent validation cohort consisting of some 18 hyperthyroidism patients and approximately 16 patients who later progressed to ophthalmopathy. The roughly 100 discovery patients were randomly divided into training and test sets at a 7:3 ratio. In six Graves' hyperthyroidism patients, the study also compared T-cell repertoires from thyroid tissue with T-cell repertoires from blood. After blood sampling, hyperthyroidism patients were treated with methimazole at a starting dose of 30 mg daily, and ophthalmopathy patients were treated with high-dose intravenous methylprednisolone. Libraries were constructed in a second round of multiplex PCR, after which size selection and purification were carried out. Libraries were sequenced paired-end with 100 bp reads on an Illumina HiSeq2000. SOAPnuke was used to process the raw data, removing reads that contained adapters or uncalled bases, had a mean Phred below 15, or lacked an exact match to the constant primer or identifier. COPE v1.2.5 was used to merge high-quality paired reads, and clonotypes were defined as unique nucleotide sequences. Clonotypes were aligned to IMGT TRBV, TRBD and TRBJ reference segments using MiTCR v1.1. The analysis included only V-J combinations with a frequency above 0.0001, which together covered around 99% of the repertoires. A TCS score was defined as the ratio between F50 (clonal expansion) and ExV (chaos), using BLOSUM62-based TCRdist between CDR3 peptides within each V-J. Welch's t-statistics and random forest reduced roughly 530 V-J features to 10 to 15, which were used in a naive Bayes classifier (R e1071). No statistical method was used to set the sample size in advance, and investigators knew the group allocation. TCR Vbeta CDR3 sequencing of 140 or so peripheral blood samples (over 40 ophthalmopathy, about 75 hyperthyroidism and approximately 17 progressor patients) is reported in the paper.

The clonotype originates from a woman between 25 and 40 years old with Graves disease. Donor details come from another sample of the same person, matched by shared clones. This specimen was peripheral blood mononuclear cells (PBMCs), taken at new diagnosis, from a patient treated with antithyroid drugs. The rearrangement combines TRBV7-3 with TRBJ2-1; TRBD2 agrees with 10 junctional bases. The CDR3 protein sequence reads: CASTLYARTSGALNEQFF. The nucleotide sequence is TGTGCCAGTACACTTTATGCCCGGACTAGCGGTGCCCTCAATGAGCAGTTCTTC.